This T cell receptor (beta chain) stems from a study of OX40 agonist ivuxolimab in advanced cancers. Looking at the study overall: The drug used for patients, ivuxolimab, was an agonistic anti-OX40 (CD134) antibody.

TCRdb's copy holds only in-frame clones and misses some; the assay was immunoSEQ multiplex PCR. The repertoire holds 55,000 to 80,000 clones, with around 84% as singletons. The germline gives CDR1 MNHEY, CDR2 SVGAGI. The trim removed 7 bases at V and 4 bases at J, leaving 7 bases unmatched. The CDR3 extends over 13 amino acids. This TCR derives from an adult with an advanced solid tumor such as melanoma, head and neck, liver or kidney cancer. The sequenced sample was CD4+ or CD8+ T cells sorted from blood, obtained in a trial of the OX40 agonist ivuxolimab. The rearrangement links TRBV6-5 to TRBJ2-7, with 7 bases matching TRBD2. The CDR3 sequence: CASKSSGIYEQYF. In nucleotides, the CDR3 is TGTGCCAGCAAATCGAGCGGGATTTACGAGCAGTACTTC.